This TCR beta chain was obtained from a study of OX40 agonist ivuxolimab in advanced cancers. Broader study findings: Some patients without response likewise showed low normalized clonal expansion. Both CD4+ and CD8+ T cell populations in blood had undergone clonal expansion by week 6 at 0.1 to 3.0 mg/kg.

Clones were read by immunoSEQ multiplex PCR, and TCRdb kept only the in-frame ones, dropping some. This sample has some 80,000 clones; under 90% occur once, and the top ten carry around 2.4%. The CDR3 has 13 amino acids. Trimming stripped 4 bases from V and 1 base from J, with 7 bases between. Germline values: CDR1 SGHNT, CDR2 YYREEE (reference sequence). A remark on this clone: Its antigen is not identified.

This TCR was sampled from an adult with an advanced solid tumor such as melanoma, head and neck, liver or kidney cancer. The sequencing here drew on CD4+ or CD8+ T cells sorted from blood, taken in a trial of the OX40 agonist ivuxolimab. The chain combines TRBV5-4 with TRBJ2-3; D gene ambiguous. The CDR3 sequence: CASSLDGTDTQYF. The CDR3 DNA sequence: TGTGCCAGCAGCCTGGACGGCACAGATACGCAGTATTTT.